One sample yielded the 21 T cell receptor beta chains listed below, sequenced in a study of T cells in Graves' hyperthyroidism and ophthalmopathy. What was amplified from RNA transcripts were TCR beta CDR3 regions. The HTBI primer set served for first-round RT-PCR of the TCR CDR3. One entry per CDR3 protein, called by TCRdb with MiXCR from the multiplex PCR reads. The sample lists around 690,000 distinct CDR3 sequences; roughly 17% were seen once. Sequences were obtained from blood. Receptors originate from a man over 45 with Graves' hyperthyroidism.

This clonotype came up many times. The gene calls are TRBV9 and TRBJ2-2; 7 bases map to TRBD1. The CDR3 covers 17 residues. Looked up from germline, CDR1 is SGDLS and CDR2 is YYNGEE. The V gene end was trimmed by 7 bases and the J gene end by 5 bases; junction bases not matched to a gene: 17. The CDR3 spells CASGRGPLTGSTGELFF. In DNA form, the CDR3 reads TGTGCCAGCGGTCGGGGCCCTTTGACAGGGAGTACCGGGGAGCTGTTTTTT.

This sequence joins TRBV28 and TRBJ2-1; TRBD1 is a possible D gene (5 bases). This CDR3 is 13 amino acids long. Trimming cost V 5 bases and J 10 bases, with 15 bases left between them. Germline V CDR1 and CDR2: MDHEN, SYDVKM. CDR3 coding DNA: TGTGCCAGCAGTCAATTCCATTGGGGCGAGCAGTTCTTC. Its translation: CASSQFHWGEQFF. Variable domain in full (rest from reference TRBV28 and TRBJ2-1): DVKVTQSSRYLVKRTGEKVFLECVQDMDHENMFWYRQDPGLGLRLIYFSYDVKMKEKGDIPEGYSVSREKKERFSLILESASTNQTSMYLCASSQFHWGEQFFGPGTRLTVL.

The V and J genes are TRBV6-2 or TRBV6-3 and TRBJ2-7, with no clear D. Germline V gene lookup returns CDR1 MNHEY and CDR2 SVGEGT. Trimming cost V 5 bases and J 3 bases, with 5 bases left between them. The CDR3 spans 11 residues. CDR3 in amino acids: CASSNNYEQYF. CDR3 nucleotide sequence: TGTGCCAGCAGTAACAACTACGAGCAGTACTTC.

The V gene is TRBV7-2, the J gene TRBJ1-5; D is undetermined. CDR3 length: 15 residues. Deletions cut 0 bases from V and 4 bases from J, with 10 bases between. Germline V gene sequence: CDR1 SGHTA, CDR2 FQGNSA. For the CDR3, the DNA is TGTGCCAGCAGCTTAGCGAGAGGCCTTAATCAGCCCCAGCATTTT. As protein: CASSLARGLNQPQHF.

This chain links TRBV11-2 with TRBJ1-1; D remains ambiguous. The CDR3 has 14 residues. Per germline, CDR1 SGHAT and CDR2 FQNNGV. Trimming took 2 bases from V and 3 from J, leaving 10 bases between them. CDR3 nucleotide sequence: TGTGCCAGCAGCTTACCCTCGCTCGACACTGAAGCTTTCTTT. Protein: CASSLPSLDTEAFF.

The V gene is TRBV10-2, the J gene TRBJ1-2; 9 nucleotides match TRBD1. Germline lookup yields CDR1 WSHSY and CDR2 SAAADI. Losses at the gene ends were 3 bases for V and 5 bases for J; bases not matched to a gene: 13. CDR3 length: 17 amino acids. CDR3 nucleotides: TGCGCCAGCAGTGAAACCGGGACAGGGTATCGCCCATATGGCTACACCTTC. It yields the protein CASSETGTGYRPYGYTF.

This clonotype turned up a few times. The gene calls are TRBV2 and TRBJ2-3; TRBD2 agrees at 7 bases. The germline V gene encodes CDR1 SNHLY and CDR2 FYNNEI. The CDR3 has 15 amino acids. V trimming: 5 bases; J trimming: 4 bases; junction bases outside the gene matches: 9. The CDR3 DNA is TGTGCCAGCAGTTATACGGGAGGTAGCGCAGATACGCAGTATTTT. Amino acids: CASSYTGGSADTQYF.

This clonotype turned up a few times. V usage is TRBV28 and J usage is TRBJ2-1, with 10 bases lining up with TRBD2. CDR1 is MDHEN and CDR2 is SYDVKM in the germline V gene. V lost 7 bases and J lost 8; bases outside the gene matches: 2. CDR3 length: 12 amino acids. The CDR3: CASKTSGHEQFF. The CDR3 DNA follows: TGTGCCAGCAAGACTAGCGGGCATGAGCAGTTCTTC.

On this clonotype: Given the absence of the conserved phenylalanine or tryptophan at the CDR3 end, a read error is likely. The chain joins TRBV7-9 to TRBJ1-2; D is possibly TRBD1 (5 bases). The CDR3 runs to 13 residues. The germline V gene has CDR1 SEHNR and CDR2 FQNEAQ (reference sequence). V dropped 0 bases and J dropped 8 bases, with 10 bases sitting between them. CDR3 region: CASSLARGTGYTL. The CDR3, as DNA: TGTGCCAGCAGCTTAGCGCGAGGGACCGGCTACACCCTC.

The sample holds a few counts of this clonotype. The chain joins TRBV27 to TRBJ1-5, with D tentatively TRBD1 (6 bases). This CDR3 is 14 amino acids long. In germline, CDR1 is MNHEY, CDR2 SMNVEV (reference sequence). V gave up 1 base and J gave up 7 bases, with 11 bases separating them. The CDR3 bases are TGTGCCAGCAGTTTATTCCAGGGGTACCAGCCCCAGCATTTT. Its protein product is CASSLFQGYQPQHF.

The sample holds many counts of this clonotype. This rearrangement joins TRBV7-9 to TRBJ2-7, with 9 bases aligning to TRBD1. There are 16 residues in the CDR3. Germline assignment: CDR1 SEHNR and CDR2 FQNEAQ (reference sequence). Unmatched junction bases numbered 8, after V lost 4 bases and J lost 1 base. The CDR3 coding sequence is TGTGCCAGCAGCTCTCCCCTGGGACAGGGTTCCTACGAGCAGTACTTC. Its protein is CASSSPLGQGSYEQYF.

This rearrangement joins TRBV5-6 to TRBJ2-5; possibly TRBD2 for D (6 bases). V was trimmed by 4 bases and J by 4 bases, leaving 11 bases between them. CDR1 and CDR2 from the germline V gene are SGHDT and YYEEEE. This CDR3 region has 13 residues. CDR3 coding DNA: TGTGCCAGCAGCCCGGAGCGGGTAGAGACCCAGTACTTC. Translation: CASSPERVETQYF.

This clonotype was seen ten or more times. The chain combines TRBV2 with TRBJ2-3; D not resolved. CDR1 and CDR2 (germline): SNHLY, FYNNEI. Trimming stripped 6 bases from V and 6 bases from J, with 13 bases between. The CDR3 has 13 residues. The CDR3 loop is CASRPGSSDTQYF. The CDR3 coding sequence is TGTGCCAGCAGACCCGGATCGTCGGATACGCAGTATTTT.

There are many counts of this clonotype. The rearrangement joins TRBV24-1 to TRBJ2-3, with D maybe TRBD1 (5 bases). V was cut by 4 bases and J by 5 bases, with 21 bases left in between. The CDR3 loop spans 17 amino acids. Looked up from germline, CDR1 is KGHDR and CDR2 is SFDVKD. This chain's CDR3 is CATSDPQGPGLGDTQYF. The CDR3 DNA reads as TGTGCCACCAGTGACCCCCAGGGCCCAGGATTAGGAGATACGCAGTATTTT.

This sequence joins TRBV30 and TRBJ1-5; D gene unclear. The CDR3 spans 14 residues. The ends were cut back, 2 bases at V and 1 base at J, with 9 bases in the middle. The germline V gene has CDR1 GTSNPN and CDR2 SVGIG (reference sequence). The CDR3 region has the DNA TGTGCCTGGAGTCTGGGAGGAAGCAATCAGCCCCAGCATTTT. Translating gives CAWSLGGSNQPQHF.

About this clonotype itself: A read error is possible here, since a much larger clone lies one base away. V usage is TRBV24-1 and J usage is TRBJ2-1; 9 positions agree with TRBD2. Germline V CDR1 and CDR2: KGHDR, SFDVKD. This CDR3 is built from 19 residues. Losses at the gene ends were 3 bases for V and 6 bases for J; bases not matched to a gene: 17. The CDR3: CATSDRPGSSGRRCNEQFF. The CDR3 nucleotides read TGTGCCACCAGTGATCGACCGGGGTCAAGCGGGAGGAGATGCAATGAGCAGTTCTTC.

Here the CDR3 reads CASRTAGNTIYF. The CDR3 nucleotides read TGTGCCAGCAGAACTGCTGGAAACACCATATATTTT. V and J are TRBV7-8 and TRBJ1-3; D is undetermined. The CDR3 is 12 residues long. The germline V gene encodes CDR1 SGHVS and CDR2 FQNEAQ. V gave up 6 bases and J gave up 2 bases, with 5 bases separating them.

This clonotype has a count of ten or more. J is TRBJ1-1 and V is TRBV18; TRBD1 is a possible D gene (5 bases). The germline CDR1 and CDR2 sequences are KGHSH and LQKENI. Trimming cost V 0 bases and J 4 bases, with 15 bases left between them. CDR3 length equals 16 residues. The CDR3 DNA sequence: TGTGCCAGCTCACCACCGATAGGAGGGGATGGCACTGAAGCTTTCTTT. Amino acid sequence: CASSPPIGGDGTEAFF.

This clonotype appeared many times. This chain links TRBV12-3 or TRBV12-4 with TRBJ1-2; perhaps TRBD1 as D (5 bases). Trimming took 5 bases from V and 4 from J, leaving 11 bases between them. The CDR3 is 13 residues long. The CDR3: CASSGRGSYGYTF. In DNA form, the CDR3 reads TGTGCCAGCAGTGGAAGGGGTTCCTATGGCTACACCTTC.

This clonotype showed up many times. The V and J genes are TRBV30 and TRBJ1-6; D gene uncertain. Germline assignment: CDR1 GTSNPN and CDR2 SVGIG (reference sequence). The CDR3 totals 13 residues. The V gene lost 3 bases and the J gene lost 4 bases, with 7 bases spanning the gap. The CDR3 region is CAWRGRYNSPLHF. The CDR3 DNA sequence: TGTGCCTGGAGGGGTCGGTATAATTCACCCCTCCACTTT.

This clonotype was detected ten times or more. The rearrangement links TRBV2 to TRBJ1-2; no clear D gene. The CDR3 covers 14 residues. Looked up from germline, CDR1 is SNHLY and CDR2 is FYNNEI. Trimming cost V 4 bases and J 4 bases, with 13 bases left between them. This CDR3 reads CASSANVFAYGYTF. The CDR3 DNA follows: TGTGCCAGCAGTGCCAATGTTTTTGCCTATGGCTACACCTTC. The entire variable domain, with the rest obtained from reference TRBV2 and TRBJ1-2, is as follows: EPEVTQTPSHQVTQMGQEVILRCVPISNHLYFYWYRQILGQKVEFLVSFYNNEISEKSEIFDDQFSVERPDGSNFTLKIRSTKLEDSAMYFCASSANVFAYGYTFGSGTRLTVV.